In this sample, the clone carrying this T cell receptor beta chain turned up many times. The length of the CDR3 is 14 residues. Germline V CDR1 and CDR2: SGHRS, YFSETQ. The V end was cut by 4 bases, the J end by 0 bases, with 11 bases between. TCRdb re-called the 5' RACE reads through MiXCR, storing one row per CDR3 protein. Here the sample spans some 87,000 distinct CDR3 sequences, 5.5% to 6.5% being singletons. The time point is: longitudinal time-point 2. These data are taken from a study of neurological immune-mediated disorders. The chain uses TRBV5-1 and TRBJ2-7, with TRBD2 as a possible D gene (6 bases). This receptor was obtained from an older woman with multiple sclerosis. Sequencing input: PBMCs. The CDR3 spells CASSGRTDSYEQYF. The DNA for the CDR3 is TGCGCCAGCAGCGGGAGGACGGACTCCTACGAGCAGTACTTC.